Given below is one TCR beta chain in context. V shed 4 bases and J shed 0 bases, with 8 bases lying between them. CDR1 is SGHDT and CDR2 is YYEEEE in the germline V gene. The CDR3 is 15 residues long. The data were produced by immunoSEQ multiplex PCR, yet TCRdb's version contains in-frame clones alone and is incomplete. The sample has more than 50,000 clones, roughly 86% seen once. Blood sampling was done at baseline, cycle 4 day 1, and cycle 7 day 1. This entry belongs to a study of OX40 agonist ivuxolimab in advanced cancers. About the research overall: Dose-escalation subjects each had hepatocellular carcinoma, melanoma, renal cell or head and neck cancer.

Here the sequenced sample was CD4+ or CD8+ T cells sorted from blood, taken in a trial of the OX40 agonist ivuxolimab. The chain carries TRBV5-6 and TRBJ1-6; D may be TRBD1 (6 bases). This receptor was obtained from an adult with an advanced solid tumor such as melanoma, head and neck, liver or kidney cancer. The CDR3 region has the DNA TGTGCCAGCAGCCTACAGGGCTCCTATAATTCACCCCTCCACTTT. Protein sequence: CASSLQGSYNSPLHF.